This T cell receptor beta chain was sequenced for a study of blood T cell repertoires in COVID-19. The overall study: COVID-19 samples collected from the United States, Italy and Spain covered acute and convalescent phases. PBMCs, B-cell-depleted T cells, or T cells provided the cDNA or gDNA that made up the material.

Clones were read by immunoSEQ multiplex PCR, and TCRdb kept only the in-frame ones, dropping some. The sample lists hundreds of thousands of clones, 70% to 90% occurring once. Trimming stripped 0 bases from V and 11 bases from J, with 10 bases between. CDR1 is MNHEY, CDR2 SVGAGI, per germline. The CDR3 has 13 amino acids. Within 2 weeks before study entry, exposed participants met a COVID-19 case. The specimen was PBMCs or T cells enriched from blood (not recorded which). The chain uses TRBV6-5 and TRBJ1-4; maybe TRBD1 (6 bases). This clonotype was obtained from a man aged 50 to 60 who had been exposed to COVID-19. CDR3 amino acids: CASSYSGGGKLFF. The CDR3 nucleotides read TGTGCCAGCAGTTACTCAGGGGGGGGTAAACTGTTTTTT.